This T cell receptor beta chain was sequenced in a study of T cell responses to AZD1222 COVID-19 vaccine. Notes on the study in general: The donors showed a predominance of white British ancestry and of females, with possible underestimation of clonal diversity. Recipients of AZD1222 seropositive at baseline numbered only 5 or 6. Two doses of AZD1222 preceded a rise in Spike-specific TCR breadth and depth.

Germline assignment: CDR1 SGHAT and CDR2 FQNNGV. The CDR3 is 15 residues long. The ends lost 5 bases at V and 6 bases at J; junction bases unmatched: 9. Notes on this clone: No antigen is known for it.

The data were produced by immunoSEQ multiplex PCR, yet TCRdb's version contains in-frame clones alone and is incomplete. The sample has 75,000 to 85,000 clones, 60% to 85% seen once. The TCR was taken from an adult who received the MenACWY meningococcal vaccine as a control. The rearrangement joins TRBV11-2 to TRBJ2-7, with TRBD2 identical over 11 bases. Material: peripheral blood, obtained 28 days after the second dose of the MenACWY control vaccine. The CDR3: CASSPASGRPSEQYF. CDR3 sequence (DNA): TGTGCCAGCAGCCCAGCTAGCGGGAGGCCGTCCGAGCAGTACTTC.